This T cell receptor (beta chain) came from a study of control samples from healthy donors and cancer patients. Data came from immunoSEQ multiplex PCR; TCRdb stores just in-frame clones and leaves some out. The table lists about 150,000 clones, about 94% of them singletons. This sequence was found in a man aged 35-49 years in good health. The sequenced sample consisted of blood.

CDR3 sequence reads: CASSLSSTDTQYF. DNA of the CDR3: TGTGCCAGCAGTTTATCGAGCACAGATACGCAGTATTTT. The V call is TRBV12-3 or TRBV12-4, the J call TRBJ2-3; D not resolved. The CDR3 has 13 residues. V gave up 2 bases and J gave up 0 bases, with 3 bases separating them.